One and the same sample provided the 12 T cell receptor beta chains below, sequenced in a study of cytomegalovirus exposure and HLA in healthy donors. Primers included in the PCR were 60 Vbeta and 13 Jbeta primers. This table comes from immunoSEQ multiplex PCR, and its TCRdb copy is limited to in-frame clones, with some not included. The repertoire holds 150,000 or so clones, with around 76% as singletons. The source material was PBMCs. The receptors here all came from a female donor in good health and CMV-seronegative.

This chain joins TRBV27 and TRBJ1-6; D unresolved. Trimming cost V 9 bases and J 0 bases, with 6 bases left between them. Germline V gene sequence: CDR1 MNHEY, CDR2 SMNVEV (reference sequence). This CDR3 has 13 amino acids. DNA of the CDR3: TGTGCCAGGGGGAGCTCCTATAATTCACCCCTCCACTTT. It codes for CARGSSYNSPLHF.

J is TRBJ2-6 and V is TRBV5-6, with D possibly matching TRBD2 (6 bases). This CDR3 is 18 amino acids long. Germline CDR1 reads SGHDT; CDR2 reads YYEEEE. V dropped 4 bases and J dropped 0 bases, with 17 bases sitting between them. CDR3: CASSPYGGLSSGANVLTF. CDR3 coding DNA: TGTGCCAGCAGCCCCTATGGCGGACTAAGCTCTGGGGCCAACGTCCTGACTTTC.

The CDR3 spells CASSPRGAGKDTGELFF. Written as DNA, the CDR3 is TGTGCCAGCAGCCCCCGGGGGGCAGGGAAGGACACCGGGGAGCTGTTTTTT. This chain links TRBV7-3 with TRBJ2-2; a weak D match, TRBD2 (7 bases). Trimming left V 5 bases short and J 3 bases short, with 19 bases between. There are 17 residues in the CDR3. CDR1 and CDR2 (germline): SGHTA, FQGTGA. The complete variable domain, with remaining parts taken from reference TRBV7-3 and TRBJ2-2, reads GAGVSQTPSNKVTEKGKYVELRCDPISGHTALYWYRQSLGQGPEFLIYFQGTGAADDSGLPNDRFFAVRPEGSVSTLKIQRTERGDSAVYLCASSPRGAGKDTGELFFGEGSRLTVL.

The chain has TRBV11-2 and TRBJ1-4; TRBD1 matches at 7 bases. V gave up 7 bases and J gave up 12 bases; unmatched junction bases: 11. The CDR3 contains 13 residues. Germline-derived CDR1 and CDR2 are SGHAT and FQNNGV. The chain's CDR3 is CASTLDNRGQLFF. The CDR3 coding sequence is TGTGCCAGCACTCTCGATAACAGGGGACAACTGTTTTTT.

This chain uses TRBV14 with TRBJ2-5; D is perhaps TRBD1 (6 bases). The end of the DNA fits TRBJ2-7 better, so the J call may be wrong. Germline lookup yields CDR1 SGHDN and CDR2 FVKESK. CDR3 length equals 14 residues. The CDR3 here is CASSHLRGRSEQYF. The CDR3 DNA sequence: TGTGCCAGCAGCCACCTCAGGGGCAGGAGCGAGCAGTACTTC.

The chain combines TRBV30 with TRBJ2-7; D perhaps matches TRBD2 (5 bases). The CDR3 totals 14 residues. The germline V gene has CDR1 GTSNPN and CDR2 SVGIG (reference sequence). V was pared by 3 bases and J by 3 bases, with 15 bases between. CDR3 loop: CAWRGWGEGYEQYF. The DNA for the CDR3 is TGTGCCTGGAGAGGATGGGGAGAGGGCTACGAGCAGTACTTC.

This chain links TRBV13 with TRBJ2-7, with 8 bases aligning to TRBD2. Trimming cost V 4 bases and J 2 bases; bases outside gene matches: 4. The CDR3 sequence is 14 residues long. The germline V gene encodes CDR1 PRHDT and CDR2 FYEKMQ (reference sequence). The CDR3 sequence: CASSSPGLAYEQYF. The CDR3 coding sequence is TGTGCCAGCAGCTCTCCGGGACTAGCCTACGAGCAGTACTTC.

This chain uses TRBV10-3 with TRBJ2-7; TRBD2 matches 9 bases. V was clipped by 3 bases and J by 2 bases; unmatched bases: 2. Germline V gives CDR1 ENHRY, CDR2 SYGVKD. CDR3 length: 14 amino acids. The CDR3 here is CAISDQRGAYEQYF. CDR3 DNA sequence: TGTGCCATCAGTGATCAGCGGGGGGCCTACGAGCAGTACTTC.

This clone was seen only a few times. The chain has TRBV30 and TRBJ2-7, with D possibly being TRBD2 (6 bases). V lost 3 bases and J lost 6, with 9 bases in between. This CDR3 spans 11 amino acids. Looked up from germline, CDR1 is GTSNPN and CDR2 is SVGIG (reference sequence). CDR3 protein: CAWRAGSEQYF. As DNA, the CDR3 is TGTGCCTGGAGGGCGGGGTCCGAGCAGTACTTC.

The chain employs TRBV4-1 and TRBJ1-6; 7 bases are shared with TRBD1. With V trimmed by 1 base and J by 7 bases, 4 bases remained unmatched. CDR1 is MGHRA, CDR2 YSYEKL, per germline. This CDR3 spans 15 amino acids. DNA for the CDR3: TGCGCCAGCAGCCAAGCCCAGGGGGGCAATTCACCCCTCCACTTT. Translation gives CASSQAQGGNSPLHF.

This chain uses TRBV6-1 with TRBJ1-2, with 7 bases matching TRBD1. The V segment lost 7 bases and the J segment 3 bases; nucleotides outside the gene matches: 11. Looked up from germline, CDR1 is MNHNS and CDR2 is SASEGT. There are 15 residues in the CDR3. The CDR3, as DNA: TGTGCCAGCACCCGCCCCCGACAGGGCGACTATGGCTACACCTTC. It translates to CASTRPRQGDYGYTF.

Written as DNA, the CDR3 is TGTGCCAGCAGAGAAGGGGGCTGGGATAATTCACCCCTCCACTTT. Amino acid sequence: CASREGGWDNSPLHF. The gene calls are TRBV6-6 and TRBJ1-6, with 7 bases that match TRBD1. The CDR3 consists of 15 residues. With V trimmed by 6 bases and J by 5 bases, 7 bases remained unmatched. CDR1 is MNHNY and CDR2 is SVGAGI in the germline V gene (reference sequence).